Described below is a single TCR beta chain sequence and its context. The antigen is not known. After extraction with the RNeasy kit, roughly 0.45 to 1 ug of the RNA was reverse transcribed using random hexamers. TCR beta CDR3 was amplified by immunoSEQ covering 54 Vbeta and 13 Jbeta. One entry per CDR3 protein, called by TCRdb with MiXCR from the immunoSEQ multiplex PCR reads. The profile covers more than 130,000 distinct CDR3 sequences, with 94% appearing a single time and 0.25% to 0.3% taken by the ten largest. This specimen comes from a study of CD8 T cells in Susac syndrome. Per the germline V gene, CDR1 is LGHNA and CDR2 is YSLEER. V dropped 4 bases and J dropped 5; count of bases not matched to a gene: 4. The CDR3 spans 13 residues. CD8+ and CD4+ blood T cells underwent TCR beta sequencing. Findings and caveats of the study: The study conceded that relatively few individuals underwent its TCR sequencing and HLA analysis.

The sequence was collected from a human donor in good health. This sequence joins TRBV4-3 and TRBJ2-7, with TRBD2 matching over 8 bases. Sequencing input: CD8+ T cells from PBMCs. The DNA for the CDR3 is TGCGCCAGCAGCCGAGGGACTAGTAACGAGCAGTACTTC. Encoded protein: CASSRGTSNEQYF.